This TCR beta chain was sequenced in a study of cytomegalovirus exposure and HLA in healthy donors. Study-wide points: Segments of the TCR beta V type were, in most cases, productive about 87% or about 30% of the time in an earlier analysis. In a later analysis, productive TCRs from donors in an Asian-associated ancestry cluster reportedly carried fewer N-insertions than the cohort mean. The study put 160 or so TCR beta chains on its list as cytomegalovirus-associated.

On this clone itself: Its matching antigen is unknown.

This CDR3 contains 16 residues. The V and J ends lost 0 bases and 7 bases, in that order; junction bases with no gene match: 6. Germline V gene sequence: CDR1 LGHNA, CDR2 YSLEER. The PCR employed 60 Vbeta primers together with 13 Jbeta primers. Sequencing was performed with immunoSEQ multiplex PCR; in TCRdb, only in-frame clones are kept and a portion is missing. This listing includes around 44,000 clones. The chain is built from TRBV4-3 and TRBJ2-2; 9 positions match TRBD1. Sequencing was performed on PBMCs. This sequence was found in a male donor in good health and CMV-seropositive. CDR3 region: CASSQDGTGTVGELFF. The CDR3 DNA follows: TGCGCCAGCAGCCAAGATGGGACAGGGACGGTCGGGGAGCTGTTTTTT.